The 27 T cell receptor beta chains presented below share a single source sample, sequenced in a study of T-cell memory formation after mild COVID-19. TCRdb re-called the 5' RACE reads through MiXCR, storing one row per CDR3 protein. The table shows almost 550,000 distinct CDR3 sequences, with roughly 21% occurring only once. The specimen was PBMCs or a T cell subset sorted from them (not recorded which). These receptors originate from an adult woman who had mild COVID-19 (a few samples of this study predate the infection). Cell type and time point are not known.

For the CDR3, the DNA is TGTGCCAGCACTACAGGGGTTGGAGGCAATCAGCCCCAGCATTTT. It encodes CASTTGVGGNQPQHF. V and J are TRBV6-2 or TRBV6-3 and TRBJ1-5; 7 positions agree with TRBD1. The germline V gene encodes CDR1 MNHEY and CDR2 SVGEGT. This CDR3 is built from 15 residues. The junction had 8 bases not matched to a gene; V was cut back by 7 bases and J by 2 bases.

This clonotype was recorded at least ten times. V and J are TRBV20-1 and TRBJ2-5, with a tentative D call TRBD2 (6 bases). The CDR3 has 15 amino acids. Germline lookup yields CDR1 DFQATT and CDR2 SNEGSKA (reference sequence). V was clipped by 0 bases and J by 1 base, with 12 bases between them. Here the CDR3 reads CSARDRVSGQETQYF. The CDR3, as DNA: TGCAGTGCTAGAGATCGAGTTAGCGGCCAAGAGACCCAGTACTTC.

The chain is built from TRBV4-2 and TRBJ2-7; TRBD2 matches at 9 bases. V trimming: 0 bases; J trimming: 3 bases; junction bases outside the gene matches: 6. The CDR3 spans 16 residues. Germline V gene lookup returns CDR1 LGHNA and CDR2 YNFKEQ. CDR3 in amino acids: CASSQDLAGILYEQYF. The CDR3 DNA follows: TGTGCCAGCAGCCAAGATCTAGCGGGGATACTCTACGAGCAGTACTTC.

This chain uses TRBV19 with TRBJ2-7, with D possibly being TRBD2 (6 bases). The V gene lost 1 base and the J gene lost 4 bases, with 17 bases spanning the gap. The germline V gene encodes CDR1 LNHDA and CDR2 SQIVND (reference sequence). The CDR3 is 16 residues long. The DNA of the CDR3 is TGTGCCAGTAGTATAGGAACGGCGGGATTCGTTTACGAGCAGTACTTC. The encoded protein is CASSIGTAGFVYEQYF.

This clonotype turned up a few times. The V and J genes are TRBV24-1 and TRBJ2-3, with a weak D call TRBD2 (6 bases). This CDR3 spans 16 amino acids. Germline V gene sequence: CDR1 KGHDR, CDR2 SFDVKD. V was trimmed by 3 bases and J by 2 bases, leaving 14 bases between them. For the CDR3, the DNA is TGTGCCACCAGTGATCCGTCGGGACTCATCACAGATACGCAGTATTTT. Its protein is CATSDPSGLITDTQYF.

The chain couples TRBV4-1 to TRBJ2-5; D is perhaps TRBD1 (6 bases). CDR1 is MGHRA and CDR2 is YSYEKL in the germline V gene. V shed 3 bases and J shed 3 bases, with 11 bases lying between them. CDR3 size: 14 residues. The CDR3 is CASSQTGYEETQYF. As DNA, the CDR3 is TGCGCCAGCAGCCAGACAGGATACGAAGAGACCCAGTACTTC.

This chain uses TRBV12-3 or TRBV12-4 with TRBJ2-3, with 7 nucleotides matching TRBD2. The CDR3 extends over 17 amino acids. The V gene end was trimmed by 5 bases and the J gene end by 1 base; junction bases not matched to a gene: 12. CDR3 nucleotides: TGTGCCAGCAGTGCAGGGAGCTTGCTAGCGGGCACAGATACGCAGTATTTT. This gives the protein CASSAGSLLAGTDTQYF.

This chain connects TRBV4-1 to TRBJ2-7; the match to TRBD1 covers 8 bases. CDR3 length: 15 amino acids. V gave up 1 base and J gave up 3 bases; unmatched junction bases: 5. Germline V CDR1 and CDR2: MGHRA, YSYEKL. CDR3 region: CASSQGTGTGYEQYF. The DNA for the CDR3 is TGCGCCAGCAGCCAAGGGACCGGGACAGGCTACGAGCAGTACTTC.

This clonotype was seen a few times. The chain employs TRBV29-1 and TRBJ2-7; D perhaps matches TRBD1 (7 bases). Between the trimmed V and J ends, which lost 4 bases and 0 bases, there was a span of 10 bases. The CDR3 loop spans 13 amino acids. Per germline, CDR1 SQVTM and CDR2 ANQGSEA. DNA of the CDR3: TGCAGCGTTGGGCGGGACAGCTCCTACGAGCAGTACTTC. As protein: CSVGRDSSYEQYF.

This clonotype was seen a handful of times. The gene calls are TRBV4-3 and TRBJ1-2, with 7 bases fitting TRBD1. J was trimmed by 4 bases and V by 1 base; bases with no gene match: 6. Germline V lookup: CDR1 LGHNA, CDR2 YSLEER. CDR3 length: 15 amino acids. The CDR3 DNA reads TGCGCCAGCAGCCAAGCCGGGACAGTCCTCTATGGCTACACCTTC. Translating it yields CASSQAGTVLYGYTF.

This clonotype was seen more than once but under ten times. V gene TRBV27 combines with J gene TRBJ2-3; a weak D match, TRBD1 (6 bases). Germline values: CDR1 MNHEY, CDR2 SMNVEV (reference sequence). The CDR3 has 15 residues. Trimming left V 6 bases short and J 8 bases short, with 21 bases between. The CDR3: CASSPADRRPGTQYF. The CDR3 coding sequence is TGTGCCAGCAGCCCGGCCGACAGGCGTCCAGGTACGCAGTATTTT.

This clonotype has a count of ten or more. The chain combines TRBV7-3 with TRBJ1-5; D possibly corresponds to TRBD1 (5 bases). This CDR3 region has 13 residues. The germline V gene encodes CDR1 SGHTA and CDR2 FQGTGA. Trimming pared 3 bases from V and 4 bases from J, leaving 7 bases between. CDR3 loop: CASSLGTNQPQHF. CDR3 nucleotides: TGTGCCAGCAGCTTGGGGACTAATCAGCCCCAGCATTTT.

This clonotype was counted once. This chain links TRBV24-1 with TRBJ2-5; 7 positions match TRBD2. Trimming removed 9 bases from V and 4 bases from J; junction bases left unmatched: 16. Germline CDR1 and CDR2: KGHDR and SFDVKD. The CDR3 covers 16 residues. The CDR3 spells CATGRKMGGERETQYF. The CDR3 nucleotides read TGTGCCACCGGCCGGAAAATGGGGGGGGAGAGAGAGACCCAGTACTTC.

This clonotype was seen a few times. CDR3 sequence reads: CASSRSSGSGRSYEQYF. CDR3 DNA: TGTGCCAGCAGCCGAAGTTCGGGGAGCGGGAGGTCCTACGAGCAGTACTTC. The chain carries TRBV4-2 and TRBJ2-7; TRBD2 aligns across 9 bases. CDR1 is LGHNA and CDR2 is YNFKEQ in the germline V gene. V shed 4 bases, J shed 1 base, and the junction held 11 bases outside the gene matches. The CDR3 is 17 amino acids.

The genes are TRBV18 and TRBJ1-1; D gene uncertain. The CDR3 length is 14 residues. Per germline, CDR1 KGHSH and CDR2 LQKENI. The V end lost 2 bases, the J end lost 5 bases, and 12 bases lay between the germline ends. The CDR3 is CASSPAVSGTEAFF. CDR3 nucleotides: TGTGCCAGCTCACCAGCGGTGTCTGGAACTGAAGCTTTCTTT.

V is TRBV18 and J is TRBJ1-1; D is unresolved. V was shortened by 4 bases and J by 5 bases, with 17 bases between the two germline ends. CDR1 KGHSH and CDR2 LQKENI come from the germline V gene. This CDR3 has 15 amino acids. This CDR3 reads CASSHDPGTGTEAFF. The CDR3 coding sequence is TGTGCCAGCTCACACGACCCCGGTACTGGGACTGAAGCTTTCTTT. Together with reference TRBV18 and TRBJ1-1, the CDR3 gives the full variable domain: NAGVMQNPRHLVRRRGQEARLRCSPMKGHSHVYWYRQLPEEGLKFMVYLQKENIIDESGMPKERFSAEFPKEGPSILRIQQVVRGDSAAYFCASSHDPGTGTEAFFGQGTRLTVV.

The CDR3 sequence is CASSPLVADSYEQYF. In DNA, the CDR3 is TGTGCCAGCAGTCCTCTGGTAGCGGACAGCTACGAGCAGTACTTC. The rearrangement links TRBV27 to TRBJ2-7; D may be TRBD1 or TRBD2 (6 bases each). The CDR3 sequence is 15 residues long. V gave up 5 bases and J gave up 3 bases, with 17 bases separating them. Germline V gene data show CDR1 as MNHEY and CDR2 as SMNVEV (reference sequence).

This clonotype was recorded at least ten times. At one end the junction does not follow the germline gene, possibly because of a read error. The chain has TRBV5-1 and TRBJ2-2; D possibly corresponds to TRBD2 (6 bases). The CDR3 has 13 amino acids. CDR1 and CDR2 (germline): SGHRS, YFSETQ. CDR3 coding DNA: TGTGCCAGCAGTTTAGGAGGGGCCGGGGAGCTGTTTTTT. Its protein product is CASSLGGAGELFF.

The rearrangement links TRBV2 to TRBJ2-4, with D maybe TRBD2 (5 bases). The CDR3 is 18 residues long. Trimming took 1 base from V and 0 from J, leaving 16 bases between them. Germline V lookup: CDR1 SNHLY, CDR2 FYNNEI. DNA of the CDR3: TGTGCCAGCAGTGAAGACGGGCTCCGGGAACTAGCCAAAAACATTCAGTACTTC. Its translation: CASSEDGLRELAKNIQYF.

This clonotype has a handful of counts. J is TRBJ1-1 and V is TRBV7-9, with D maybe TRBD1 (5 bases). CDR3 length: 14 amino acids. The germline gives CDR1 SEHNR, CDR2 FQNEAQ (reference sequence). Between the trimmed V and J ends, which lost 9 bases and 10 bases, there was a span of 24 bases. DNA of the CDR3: TGTGCCAGTTCTAAATCGCAGGGAAGCCAGGTAGCTTTCTTT. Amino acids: CASSKSQGSQVAFF. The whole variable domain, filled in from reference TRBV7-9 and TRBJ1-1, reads DTGVSQNPRHKITKRGQNVTFRCDPISEHNRLYWYRQTLGQGPEFLTYFQNEAQLEKSRLLSDRFSAERPKGSFSTLEIQRTEQGDSAMYLCASSKSQGSQVAFFGQGTRLTVV.

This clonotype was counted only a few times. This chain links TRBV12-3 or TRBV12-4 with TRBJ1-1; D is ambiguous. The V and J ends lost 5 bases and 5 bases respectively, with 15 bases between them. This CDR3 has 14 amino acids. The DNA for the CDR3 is TGTGCCAGCAGTCTTACAGCTGTCGGGACTGAAGCTTTCTTT. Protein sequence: CASSLTAVGTEAFF.

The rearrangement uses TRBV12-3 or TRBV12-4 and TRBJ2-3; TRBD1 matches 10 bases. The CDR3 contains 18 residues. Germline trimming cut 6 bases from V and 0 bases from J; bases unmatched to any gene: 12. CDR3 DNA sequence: TGTGCCAGCAGCCGAGGGACAGGGGCCCTTTATAGCACAGATACGCAGTATTTT. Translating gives CASSRGTGALYSTDTQYF.

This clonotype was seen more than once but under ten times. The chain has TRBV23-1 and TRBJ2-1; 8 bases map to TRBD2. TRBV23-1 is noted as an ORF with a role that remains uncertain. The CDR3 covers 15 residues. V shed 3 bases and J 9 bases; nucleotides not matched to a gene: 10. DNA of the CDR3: TGCGCCAGCAGTCATGGGTTCGCGGGGGGCGGTGAGCAGTTCTTC. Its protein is CASSHGFAGGGEQFF.

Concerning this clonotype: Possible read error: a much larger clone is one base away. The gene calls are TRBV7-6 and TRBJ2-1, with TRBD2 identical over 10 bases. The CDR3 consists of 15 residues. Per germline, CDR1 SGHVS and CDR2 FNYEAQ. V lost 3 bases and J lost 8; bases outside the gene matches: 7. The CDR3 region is CASSFSGRASHEQFF. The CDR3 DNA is TGTGCCAGCAGCTTCAGCGGGAGGGCCTCCCATGAGCAGTTCTTC.

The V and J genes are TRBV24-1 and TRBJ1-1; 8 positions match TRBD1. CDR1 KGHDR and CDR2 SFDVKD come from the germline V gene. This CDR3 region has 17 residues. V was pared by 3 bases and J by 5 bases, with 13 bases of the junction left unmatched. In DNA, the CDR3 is TGTGCCACCAGTGATGCCCCGTCGACAGGGGTGGATACTGAAGCTTTCTTT. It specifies CATSDAPSTGVDTEAFF.

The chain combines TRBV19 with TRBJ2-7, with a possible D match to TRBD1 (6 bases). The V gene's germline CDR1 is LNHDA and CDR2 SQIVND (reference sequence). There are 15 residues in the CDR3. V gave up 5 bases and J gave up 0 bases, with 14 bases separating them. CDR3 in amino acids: CASSPAGDPSYEQYF. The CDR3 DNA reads TGTGCCAGTAGTCCGGCAGGGGACCCCTCCTACGAGCAGTACTTC.

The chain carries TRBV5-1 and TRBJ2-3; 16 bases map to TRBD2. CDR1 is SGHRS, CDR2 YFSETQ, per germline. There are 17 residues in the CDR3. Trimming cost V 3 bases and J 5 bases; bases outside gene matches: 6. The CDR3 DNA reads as TGCGCCAGCAGCTCCGGGACTAGCGGGGGGGCCCGAGATACGCAGTATTTT. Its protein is CASSSGTSGGARDTQYF.